This T cell receptor beta chain stems from a study of T cell responses to AZD1222 COVID-19 vaccine. Study results and limitations: Among the donors, most were white British and more were female, and clonal diversity was possibly underestimated.

Deletions cut 3 bases from V and 5 bases from J, with 19 bases between. There are 16 residues in the CDR3. CDR1 LGHNA and CDR2 YSLEER come from the germline V gene. On this clone: Antigen specificity is unknown.

Clones were sequenced by immunoSEQ multiplex PCR, and TCRdb holds only the in-frame ones, with some missing. The repertoire holds 100,000 to 150,000 clones, with about 79% as singletons. The chain uses TRBV4-3 and TRBJ2-5; D is possibly TRBD2 (7 bases). This clonotype was sampled from an adult who received the AZD1222 COVID-19 vaccine. Sequenced here: peripheral blood, sampled 28 days after the second AZD1222 dose. CDR3 region: CASSQVSRGGPETQYF. In DNA, the CDR3 is TGCGCCAGCAGCCAGGTCTCTAGGGGGGGCCCCGAGACCCAGTACTTC.